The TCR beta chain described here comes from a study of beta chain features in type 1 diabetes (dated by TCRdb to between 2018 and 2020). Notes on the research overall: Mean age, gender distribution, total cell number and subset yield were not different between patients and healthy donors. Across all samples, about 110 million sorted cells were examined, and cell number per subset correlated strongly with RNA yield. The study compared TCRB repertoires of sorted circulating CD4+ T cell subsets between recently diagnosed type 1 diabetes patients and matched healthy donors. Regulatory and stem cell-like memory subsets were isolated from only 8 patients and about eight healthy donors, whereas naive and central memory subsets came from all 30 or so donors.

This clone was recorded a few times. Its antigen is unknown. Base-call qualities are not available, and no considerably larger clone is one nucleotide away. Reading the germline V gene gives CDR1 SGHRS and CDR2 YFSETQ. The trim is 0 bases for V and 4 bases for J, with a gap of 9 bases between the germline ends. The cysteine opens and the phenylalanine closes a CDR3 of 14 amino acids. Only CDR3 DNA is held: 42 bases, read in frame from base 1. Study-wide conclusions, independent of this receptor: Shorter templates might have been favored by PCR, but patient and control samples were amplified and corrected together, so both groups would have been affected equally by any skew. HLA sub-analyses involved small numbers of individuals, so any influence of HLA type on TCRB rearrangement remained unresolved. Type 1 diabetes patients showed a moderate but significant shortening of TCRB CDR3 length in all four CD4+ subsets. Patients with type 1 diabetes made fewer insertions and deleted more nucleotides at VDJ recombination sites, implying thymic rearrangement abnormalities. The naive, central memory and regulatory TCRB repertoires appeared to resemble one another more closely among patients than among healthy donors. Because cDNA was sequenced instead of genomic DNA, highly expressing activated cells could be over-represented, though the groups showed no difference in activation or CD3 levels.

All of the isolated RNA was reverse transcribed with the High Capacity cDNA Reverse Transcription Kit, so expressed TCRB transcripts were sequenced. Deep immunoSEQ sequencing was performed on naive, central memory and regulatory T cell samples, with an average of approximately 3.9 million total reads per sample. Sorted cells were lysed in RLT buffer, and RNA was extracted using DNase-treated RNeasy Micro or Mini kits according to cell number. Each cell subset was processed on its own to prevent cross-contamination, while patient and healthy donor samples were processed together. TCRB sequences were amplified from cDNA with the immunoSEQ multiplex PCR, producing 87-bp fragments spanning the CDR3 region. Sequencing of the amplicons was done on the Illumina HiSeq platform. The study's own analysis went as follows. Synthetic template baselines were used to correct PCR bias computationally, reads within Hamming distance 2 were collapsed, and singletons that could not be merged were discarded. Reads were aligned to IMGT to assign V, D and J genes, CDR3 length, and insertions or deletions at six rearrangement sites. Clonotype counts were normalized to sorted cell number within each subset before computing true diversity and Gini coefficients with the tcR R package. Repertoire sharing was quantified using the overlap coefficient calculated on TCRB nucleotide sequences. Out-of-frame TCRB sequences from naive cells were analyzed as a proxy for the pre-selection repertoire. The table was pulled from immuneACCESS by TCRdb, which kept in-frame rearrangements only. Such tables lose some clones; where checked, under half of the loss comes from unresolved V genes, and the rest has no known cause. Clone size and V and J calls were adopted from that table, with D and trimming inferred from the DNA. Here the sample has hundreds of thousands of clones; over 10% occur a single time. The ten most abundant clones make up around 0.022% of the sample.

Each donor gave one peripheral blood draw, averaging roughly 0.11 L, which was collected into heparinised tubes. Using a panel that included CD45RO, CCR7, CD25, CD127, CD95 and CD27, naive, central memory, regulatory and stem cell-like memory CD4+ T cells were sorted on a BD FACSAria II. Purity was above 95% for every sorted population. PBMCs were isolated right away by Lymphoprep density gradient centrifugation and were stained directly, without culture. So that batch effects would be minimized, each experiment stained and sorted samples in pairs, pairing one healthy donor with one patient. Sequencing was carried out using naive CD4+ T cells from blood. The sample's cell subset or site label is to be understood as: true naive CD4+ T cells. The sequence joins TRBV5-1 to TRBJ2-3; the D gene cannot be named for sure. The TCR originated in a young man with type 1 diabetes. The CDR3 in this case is CASSLEVTADTQYF. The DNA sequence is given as TGCGCCAGCAGCTTGGAGGTCACGGCAGATACGCAGTATTTT.